This T cell receptor beta chain was captured by sequencing in a study of blood T cell repertoires in COVID-19. The assay was immunoSEQ multiplex PCR, and TCRdb's table has in-frame clones only and misses some. The sample yields about 160,000 clones, approximately 80% seen once. The sample comprised peripheral blood. The sequence came from an elderly woman with active or convalescent COVID-19.

This chain's CDR3 is CASGGDSYNEQFF. The CDR3 DNA reads as TGTGCCAGCGGGGGGGACTCCTACAATGAGCAGTTCTTC. V gene TRBV6-5 combines with J gene TRBJ2-1; 7 nucleotides agree with TRBD2. The CDR3 is 13 residues long. Per the germline V gene, CDR1 is MNHEY and CDR2 is SVGAGI. V was clipped by 8 bases and J by 0 bases; unmatched bases: 1.